This T cell receptor beta chain was obtained from a study of shared clonotypes between healthy human individuals. The CDR3 loop spans 15 amino acids. After removal of 0 bases from V and 2 bases from J, the junction contained 2 bases not matched to a gene. Germline V CDR1 and CDR2: SGHVS, FQNEAQ. Sequenced by immunoSEQ multiplex PCR; TCRdb stores in-frame clones only, minus some. The sample has around 690,000 clones, around 90% seen once; the top ten hold about a third. J is TRBJ2-3 and V is TRBV7-8; TRBD2 matches at 7 bases. Specimen: memory CD8+ T cells from PBMCs. This sample's subset: CD45RO+ cells pooled with CCR7-negative TemRA cells. The TCR originated in a man younger than 30 in good health. Some clones in this sample may be carry-over from other donors' samples. The CDR3 DNA sequence: TGTGCCAGCAGCTTAGCTCTAGCGGCCACAGATACGCAGTATTTT. As protein: CASSLALAATDTQYF.